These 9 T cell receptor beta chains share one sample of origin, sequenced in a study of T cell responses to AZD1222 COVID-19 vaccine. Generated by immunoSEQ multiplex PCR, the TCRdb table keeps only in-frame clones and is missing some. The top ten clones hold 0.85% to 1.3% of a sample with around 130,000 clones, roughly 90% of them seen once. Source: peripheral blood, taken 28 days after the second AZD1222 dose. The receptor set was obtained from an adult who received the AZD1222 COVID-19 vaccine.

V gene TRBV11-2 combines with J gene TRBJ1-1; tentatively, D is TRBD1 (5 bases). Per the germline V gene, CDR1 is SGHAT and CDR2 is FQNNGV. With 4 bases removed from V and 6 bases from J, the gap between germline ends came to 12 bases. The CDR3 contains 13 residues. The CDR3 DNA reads TGTGCCAGCAGCTGGGGCAGGGTCGCTGAAGCTTTCTTT. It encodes CASSWGRVAEAFF.

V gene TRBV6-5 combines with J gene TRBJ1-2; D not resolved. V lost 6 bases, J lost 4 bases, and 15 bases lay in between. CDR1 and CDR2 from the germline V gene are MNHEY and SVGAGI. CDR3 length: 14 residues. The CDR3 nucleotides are TGTGCCAGCAGATATCAGGAGAGCGGCTATGGCTACACCTTC. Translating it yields CASRYQESGYGYTF.

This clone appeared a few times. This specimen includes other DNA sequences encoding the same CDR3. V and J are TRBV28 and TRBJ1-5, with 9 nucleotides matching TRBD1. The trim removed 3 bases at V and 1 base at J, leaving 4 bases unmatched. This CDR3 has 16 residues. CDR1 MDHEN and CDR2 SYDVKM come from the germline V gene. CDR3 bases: TGTGCCAGCAGTTTTGGGACAGGGTCGAGCAATCAGCCCCAGCATTTT. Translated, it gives CASSFGTGSSNQPQHF.

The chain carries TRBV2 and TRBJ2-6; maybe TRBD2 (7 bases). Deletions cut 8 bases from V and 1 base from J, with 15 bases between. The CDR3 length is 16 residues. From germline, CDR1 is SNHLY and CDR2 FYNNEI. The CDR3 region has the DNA TGTGCCAGCTCAGGGGAGGGGACATCTGGGGCCAACGTCCTGACTTTC. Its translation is CASSGEGTSGANVLTF. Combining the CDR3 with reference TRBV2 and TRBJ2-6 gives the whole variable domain EPEVTQTPSHQVTQMGQEVILRCVPISNHLYFYWYRQILGQKVEFLVSFYNNEISEKSEIFDDQFSVERPDGSNFTLKIRSTKLEDSAMYFCASSGEGTSGANVLTFGAGSRLTVL.

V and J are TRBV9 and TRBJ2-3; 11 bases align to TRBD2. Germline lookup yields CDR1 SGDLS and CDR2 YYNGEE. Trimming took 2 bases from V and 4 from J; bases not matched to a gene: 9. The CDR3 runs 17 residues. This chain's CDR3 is CASSVPVAGGPADTQYF. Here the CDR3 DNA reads TGTGCCAGCAGCGTCCCAGTAGCGGGAGGGCCTGCAGATACGCAGTATTTT.

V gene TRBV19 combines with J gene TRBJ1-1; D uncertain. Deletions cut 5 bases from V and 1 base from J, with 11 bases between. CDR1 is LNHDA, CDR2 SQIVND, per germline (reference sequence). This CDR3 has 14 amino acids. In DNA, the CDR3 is TGTGCCAGTAGTTCCCAGGCACCGAACACTGAAGCTTTCTTT. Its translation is CASSSQAPNTEAFF.

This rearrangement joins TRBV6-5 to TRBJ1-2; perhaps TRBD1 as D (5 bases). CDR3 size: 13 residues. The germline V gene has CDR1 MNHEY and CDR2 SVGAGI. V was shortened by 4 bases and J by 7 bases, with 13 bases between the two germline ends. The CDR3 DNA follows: TGTGCCAGCAGTTTGAGGGGCTTCGGTGGCTACACCTTC. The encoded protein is CASSLRGFGGYTF.

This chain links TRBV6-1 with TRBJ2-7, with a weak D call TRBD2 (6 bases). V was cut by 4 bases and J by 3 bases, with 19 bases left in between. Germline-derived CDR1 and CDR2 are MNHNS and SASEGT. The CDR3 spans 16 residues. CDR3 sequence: CASSASGWRADYEQYF. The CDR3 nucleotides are TGTGCCAGCAGTGCCTCCGGGTGGAGGGCCGACTACGAGCAGTACTTC.

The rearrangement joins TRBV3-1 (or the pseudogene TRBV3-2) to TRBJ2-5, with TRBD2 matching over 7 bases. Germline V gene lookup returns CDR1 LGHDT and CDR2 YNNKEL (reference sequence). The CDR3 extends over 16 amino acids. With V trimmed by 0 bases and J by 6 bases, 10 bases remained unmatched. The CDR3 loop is CASSQDSGEGVKTQYF. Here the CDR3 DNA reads TGTGCCAGCAGCCAAGATTCGGGGGAGGGCGTTAAGACCCAGTACTTC.